Listed here is a single T cell receptor (beta chain). The antigen is not known. Clones were sequenced by immunoSEQ multiplex PCR, and TCRdb holds only the in-frame ones, with some missing. This table holds some 330,000 clones, around 90% found once. V lost 0 bases and J 0 bases, leaving 6 bases between the germline ends. Germline CDR1 is PRHDT and CDR2 is FYEKMQ (reference sequence). This CDR3 comprises 15 residues. The treatment: around 19 received Ad26.COV2.S at low or high dose, single or two shots; roughly five received placebo; per-sample allocation not given. Collection of samples fell on day 63 after the first vaccine or placebo injection. Donation came from an adult in Boston who was aged 18-55 years. The data were obtained in a study of Ad26.COV2.S vaccination and SARS-CoV-2 variants. Study-level results: There was a possibility that the TCR breadth and depth analyses underestimated total T cell responses. Among vaccine recipients, spike-specific TCR breadth exceeded that of placebo recipients. It was found that vaccine and placebo recipients had similar non-spike TCR breadth.

V usage is TRBV13 and J usage is TRBJ2-4; D ambiguous. The TCR originated in a person aged 18 to 59 who received the Ad26.COV2.S COVID-19 vaccine or a placebo. The sequenced sample was peripheral blood, obtained in a trial of Ad26.COV2.S vaccine versus placebo. The DNA of the CDR3 is TGTGCCAGCAGCTTAGGGAGAAAAGCCAAAAACATTCAGTACTTC. Protein sequence: CASSLGRKAKNIQYF. The variable domain in full, completed from reference TRBV13 and TRBJ2-4, reads AAGVIQSPRHLIKEKRETATLKCYPIPRHDTVYWYQQGPGQDPQFLISFYEKMQSDKGSIPDRFSAQQFSDYHSELNMSSLELGDSALYFCASSLGRKAKNIQYFGAGTRLSVL.